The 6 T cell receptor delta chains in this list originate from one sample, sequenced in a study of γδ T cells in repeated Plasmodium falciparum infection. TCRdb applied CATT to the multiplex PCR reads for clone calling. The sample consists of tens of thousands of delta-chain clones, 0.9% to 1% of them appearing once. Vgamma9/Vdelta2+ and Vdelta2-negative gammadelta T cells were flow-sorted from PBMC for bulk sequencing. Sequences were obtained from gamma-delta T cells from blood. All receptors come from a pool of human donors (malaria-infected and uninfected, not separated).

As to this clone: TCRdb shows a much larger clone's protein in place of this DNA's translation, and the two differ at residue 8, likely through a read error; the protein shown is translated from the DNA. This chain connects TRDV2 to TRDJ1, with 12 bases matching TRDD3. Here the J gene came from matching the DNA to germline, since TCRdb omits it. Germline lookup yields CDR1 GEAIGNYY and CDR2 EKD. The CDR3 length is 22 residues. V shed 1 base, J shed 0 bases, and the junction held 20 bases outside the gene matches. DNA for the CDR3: TGTGCCTGTGACACAAAGCGGACGCTACTGGGGGATACAGGCCCCTACACCGATAAACTCATCTTT. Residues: CACDTKRTLLGDTGPYTDKLIF.

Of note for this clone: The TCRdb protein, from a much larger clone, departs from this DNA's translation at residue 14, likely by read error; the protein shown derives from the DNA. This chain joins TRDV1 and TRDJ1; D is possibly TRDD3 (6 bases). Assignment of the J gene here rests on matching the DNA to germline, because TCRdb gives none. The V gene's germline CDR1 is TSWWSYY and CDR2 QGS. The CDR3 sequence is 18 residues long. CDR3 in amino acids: CALGELRGTLAYTNKLIF. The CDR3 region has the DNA TGTGCTCTTGGGGAACTGAGGGGGACCCTAGCTTACACCAATAAACTCATCTTT.

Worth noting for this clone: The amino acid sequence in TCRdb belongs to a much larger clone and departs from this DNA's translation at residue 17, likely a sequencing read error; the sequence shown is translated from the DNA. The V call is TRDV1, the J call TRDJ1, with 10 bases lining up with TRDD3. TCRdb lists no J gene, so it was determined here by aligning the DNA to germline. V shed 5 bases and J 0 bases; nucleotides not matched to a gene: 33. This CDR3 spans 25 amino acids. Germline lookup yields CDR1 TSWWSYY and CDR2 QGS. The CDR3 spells CALGTQGLSPFFWGITPGYTDKLIF. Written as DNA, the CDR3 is TGTGCTCTTGGGACTCAAGGCCTTTCACCTTTTTTCTGGGGGATAACACCTGGATACACCGATAAACTCATCTTT.

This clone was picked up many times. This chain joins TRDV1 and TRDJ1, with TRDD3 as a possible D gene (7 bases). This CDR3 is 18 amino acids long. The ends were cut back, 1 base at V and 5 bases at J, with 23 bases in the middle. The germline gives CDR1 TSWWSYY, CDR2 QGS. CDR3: CALGEPTLPLGGMDKLIF. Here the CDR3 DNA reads TGTGCTCTTGGGGAACCCACCCTTCCGCTGGGGGGTATGGATAAACTCATCTTT.

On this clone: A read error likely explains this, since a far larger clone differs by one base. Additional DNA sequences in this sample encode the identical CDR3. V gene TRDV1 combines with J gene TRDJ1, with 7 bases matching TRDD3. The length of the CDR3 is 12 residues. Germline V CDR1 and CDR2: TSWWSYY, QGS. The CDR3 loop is CALVSVDTELIF. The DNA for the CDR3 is TGTGCTCTTGTATCAGTGGATACGGAACTTATCTTT.

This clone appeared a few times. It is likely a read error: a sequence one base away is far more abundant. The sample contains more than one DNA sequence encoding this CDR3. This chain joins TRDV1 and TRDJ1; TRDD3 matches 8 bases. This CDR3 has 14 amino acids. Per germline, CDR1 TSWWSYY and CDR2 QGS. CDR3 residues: CALERTGGPDKLIF. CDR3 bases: TGTGCCCTTGAACGAACTGGGGGCCCTGATAAACTCATCTTT.